What follows are 19 T cell receptor beta chains derived from one specimen sequenced in a study of technical replicates of blood from a few donors (dated by TCRdb to 2016 to 2017). Library generation was performed with the immunoSEQ multiplex PCR assay. Drawn from immuneACCESS, this table holds only the in-frame rearrangements with V and J called that TCRdb kept. Clones are partly lost; checked studies trace under half to an unresolved V gene and leave the rest unexplained. For this sample the table gives approximately 73,000 clones, of which 93% were detected only once. Clones ranked in the top ten supply approximately 0.27% of the sample. Sequenced material: T cells isolated from PBMCs. The receptors originated from a human donor in good health.

The chain couples TRBV2 to TRBJ1-3, with 8 bases matching TRBD1. This CDR3 comprises 15 residues. CDR1 and CDR2 from the germline V gene are SNHLY and FYNNEI. The ends lost 5 bases at V and 5 bases at J; junction bases unmatched: 8. The DNA for the CDR3 is TGTGCCAGCAGTTTCGGACAGGGAGGCCGAAACACCATATATTTT. It is translated as CASSFGQGGRNTIYF.

The chain employs TRBV9 and TRBJ2-7; TRBD2 agrees at 12 bases. Germline-derived CDR1 and CDR2 are SGDLS and YYNGEE. Trimming removed 0 bases from V and 6 bases from J; junction bases left unmatched: 4. This CDR3 is 15 amino acids long. CDR3 nucleotides: TGTGCCAGCAGCGTAGAAGGACTAGCGGGGCGCGAGCAGTACTTC. Its translation: CASSVEGLAGREQYF.

V gene TRBV7-9 combines with J gene TRBJ1-5; 9 bases agree with TRBD1. CDR3 size: 16 residues. After removal of 5 bases from V and 3 bases from J, the junction contained 8 bases not matched to a gene. CDR1 and CDR2 (germline): SEHNR, FQNEAQ (reference sequence). This CDR3 is CASSPSGTGFNQPQHF. CDR3 nucleotides: TGTGCCAGCAGCCCTTCTGGGACAGGGTTCAATCAGCCCCAGCATTTT. The full variable domain, completed using reference TRBV7-9 and TRBJ1-5, is DTGVSQNPRHKITKRGQNVTFRCDPISEHNRLYWYRQTLGQGPEFLTYFQNEAQLEKSRLLSDRFSAERPKGSFSTLEIQRTEQGDSAMYLCASSPSGTGFNQPQHFGDGTRLSIL.

This clone was seen just once. The chain employs TRBV28 and TRBJ2-1; D possibly corresponds to TRBD1 (5 bases). The CDR3 is made up of 15 amino acids. CDR1 MDHEN and CDR2 SYDVKM come from the germline V gene. The germline V and J ends were trimmed by 6 bases and 4 bases, with 16 bases remaining between them. CDR3 coding DNA: TGTGCCAGCAGCCCTAAGGACACGGCATACAATGAGCAGTTCTTC. Residues: CASSPKDTAYNEQFF.

The chain carries TRBV11-2 and TRBJ2-7; 7 bases are shared with TRBD1. Germline assignment: CDR1 SGHAT and CDR2 FQNNGV. The V and J ends lost 5 bases and 3 bases, in that order; junction bases with no gene match: 10. The CDR3 totals 15 residues. This chain's CDR3 is CASSLKPGQLYEQYF. Written as DNA, the CDR3 is TGTGCCAGCAGCCTAAAACCGGGACAGCTCTACGAGCAGTACTTC. The full variable domain, rest sourced from reference TRBV11-2 and TRBJ2-7, is EAGVAQSPRYKIIEKRQSVAFWCNPISGHATLYWYQQILGQGPKLLIQFQNNGVVDDSQLPKDRFSAERLKGVDSTLKIQPAKLEDSAVYLCASSLKPGQLYEQYFGPGTRLTVT.

This chain uses TRBV2 with TRBJ2-7; the D gene is possibly TRBD2 (6 bases). The germline V gene has CDR1 SNHLY and CDR2 FYNNEI. This CDR3 spans 12 amino acids. V lost 6 bases, J lost 4 bases, and 10 bases lay in between. The CDR3: CASSRERYEQYF. CDR3 nucleotide sequence: TGTGCCAGCAGCCGGGAGCGGTACGAGCAGTACTTC. Full variable domain (missing parts from reference TRBV2 and TRBJ2-7): EPEVTQTPSHQVTQMGQEVILRCVPISNHLYFYWYRQILGQKVEFLVSFYNNEISEKSEIFDDQFSVERPDGSNFTLKIRSTKLEDSAMYFCASSRERYEQYFGPGTRLTVT.

The chain carries TRBV29-1 and TRBJ2-6; D uncertain. The ends were cut back, 0 bases at V and 0 bases at J, with 3 bases in the middle. Germline V gene data show CDR1 as SQVTM and CDR2 as ANQGSEA. The CDR3 loop spans 14 amino acids. CDR3 sequence reads: CSVEEYSGANVLTF. DNA for the CDR3: TGCAGCGTTGAAGAGTACTCTGGGGCCAACGTCCTGACTTTC. The complete variable domain, with remaining parts taken from reference TRBV29-1 and TRBJ2-6, reads SAVISQKPSRDICQRGTSLTIQCQVDSQVTMMFWYRQQPGQSLTLIATANQGSEATYESGFVIDKFPISRPNLTFSTLTVSNMSPEDSSIYLCSVEEYSGANVLTFGAGSRLTVL.

The chain carries TRBV19 and TRBJ1-5; D possibly corresponds to TRBD1 (5 bases). Germline assignment: CDR1 LNHDA and CDR2 SQIVND (reference sequence). V lost 6 bases, J lost 11 bases, and 23 bases lay in between. The CDR3 sequence is 15 residues long. The CDR3 sequence is CASSIGRDSLLAQHF. In nucleotides, the CDR3 is TGTGCCAGTAGCATTGGACGGGACTCCCTCCTGGCCCAGCATTTT.

CDR3 nucleotides: TGTGCCAGCATTTTTTCCCCGGGACAGGAATCCTACGAGCAGTACTTC. Its protein is CASIFSPGQESYEQYF. The V gene is TRBV27, the J gene TRBJ2-7; 8 bases map to TRBD1. This CDR3 is built from 16 residues. Germline V gene lookup returns CDR1 MNHEY and CDR2 SMNVEV (reference sequence). V shed 7 bases and J 1 base; nucleotides not matched to a gene: 12.

The CDR3 sequence is CASSLARSYEQYF. The CDR3 bases are TGTGCCAGCAGCTTGGCCCGGTCGTACGAGCAGTACTTC. The chain links TRBV5-6 to TRBJ2-7; no definite D call. Per germline, CDR1 SGHDT and CDR2 YYEEEE. The germline V and J ends were trimmed by 0 bases and 4 bases, with 8 bases remaining between them. This CDR3 contains 13 residues.

V is TRBV27 and J is TRBJ2-7; D remains unclear. CDR1 MNHEY and CDR2 SMNVEV come from the germline V gene (reference sequence). There are 13 residues in the CDR3. V was clipped by 2 bases and J by 0 bases, with 5 bases between them. The CDR3 nucleotides are TGTGCCAGCAGTTTACAGGTCTCCTACGAGCAGTACTTC. This gives the protein CASSLQVSYEQYF.

This clone is a singleton in its sample. This rearrangement joins TRBV5-1 to TRBJ1-4; TRBD1 aligns across 9 bases. Germline CDR1 reads SGHRS; CDR2 reads YFSETQ. The V segment lost 4 bases and the J segment 0 bases; nucleotides outside the gene matches: 7. The CDR3 extends over 17 amino acids. The CDR3 DNA sequence: TGCGCCAGCAGCCTCCGGGACAGGGATTCAACTAATGAAAAACTGTTTTTT. Encoded protein: CASSLRDRDSTNEKLFF.

The genes are TRBV5-1 and TRBJ2-5; D remains unclear. V was shortened by 0 bases and J by 4 bases, with 7 bases between the two germline ends. This CDR3 is built from 13 residues. Germline CDR1 is SGHRS and CDR2 is YFSETQ. Here the CDR3 DNA reads TGCGCCAGCAGCTTGGAACGGTTAGAGACCCAGTACTTC. Protein product: CASSLERLETQYF. Filled out from reference TRBV5-1 and TRBJ2-5, the complete variable domain reads KAGVTQTPRYLIKTRGQQVTLSCSPISGHRSVSWYQQTPGQGLQFLFEYFSETQRNKGNFPGRFSGRQFSNSRSEMNVSTLELGDSALYLCASSLERLETQYFGPGTRLLVL.

V and J are TRBV7-9 and TRBJ2-3; 8 bases are a match to TRBD2. This CDR3 contains 15 residues. Germline V gene sequence: CDR1 SEHNR, CDR2 FQNEAQ (reference sequence). Trimming cost V 3 bases and J 4 bases; bases outside gene matches: 6. CDR3: CASSFAGGLSDTQYF. Here the CDR3 DNA reads TGTGCCAGCAGCTTTGCGGGAGGTCTATCAGATACGCAGTATTTT.

The chain uses TRBV5-1 and TRBJ2-7; D is undetermined. V lost 1 base, J lost 0 bases, and 8 bases lay in between. Germline-derived CDR1 and CDR2 are SGHRS and YFSETQ. There are 14 residues in the CDR3. The CDR3 spells CASSLSGSSYEQYF. The DNA for the CDR3 is TGCGCCAGCAGCTTGAGTGGCAGCTCCTACGAGCAGTACTTC.

The V and J genes are TRBV29-1 and TRBJ2-3, with TRBD2 matching over 8 bases. In germline, CDR1 is SQVTM, CDR2 ANQGSEA. The CDR3 spans 14 residues. With 0 bases clipped from V and 4 bases from J, the junction kept 3 bases outside the gene matches. The CDR3 DNA sequence: TGCAGCGTTGAAGAAGGGCGGGGGGCAGATACGCAGTATTTT. Its protein product is CSVEEGRGADTQYF.

V is TRBV6-5 and J is TRBJ2-7; D gene ambiguous. CDR3 length: 15 residues. The germline CDR1 and CDR2 sequences are MNHEY and SVGAGI. Trimming removed 0 bases from V and 2 bases from J, with 11 bases in between. CDR3 protein: CASSYSRNAAYEQYF. In DNA, the CDR3 is TGTGCCAGCAGTTACTCGAGGAACGCAGCCTACGAGCAGTACTTC.

The genes are TRBV28 and TRBJ2-5; the D is unclear. The V and J ends lost 1 base and 5 bases respectively, with 17 bases between them. CDR1 is MDHEN, CDR2 SYDVKM, per germline. There are 16 residues in the CDR3. The CDR3 coding sequence is TGTGCCAGCAGTTTATTCCGTCAGGCCCCTGGCGAGACCCAGTACTTC. Its translation: CASSLFRQAPGETQYF.

The chain couples TRBV28 to TRBJ1-2; a possible D gene is TRBD1 (6 bases). The CDR3 is 14 residues long. CDR1 is MDHEN, CDR2 SYDVKM, per germline. V lost 0 bases to trimming and J lost 5 bases, with 10 bases between them. CDR3 loop: CASSLWSQGYGYTF. CDR3 DNA sequence: TGTGCCAGCAGTTTATGGTCACAGGGTTATGGCTACACCTTC.